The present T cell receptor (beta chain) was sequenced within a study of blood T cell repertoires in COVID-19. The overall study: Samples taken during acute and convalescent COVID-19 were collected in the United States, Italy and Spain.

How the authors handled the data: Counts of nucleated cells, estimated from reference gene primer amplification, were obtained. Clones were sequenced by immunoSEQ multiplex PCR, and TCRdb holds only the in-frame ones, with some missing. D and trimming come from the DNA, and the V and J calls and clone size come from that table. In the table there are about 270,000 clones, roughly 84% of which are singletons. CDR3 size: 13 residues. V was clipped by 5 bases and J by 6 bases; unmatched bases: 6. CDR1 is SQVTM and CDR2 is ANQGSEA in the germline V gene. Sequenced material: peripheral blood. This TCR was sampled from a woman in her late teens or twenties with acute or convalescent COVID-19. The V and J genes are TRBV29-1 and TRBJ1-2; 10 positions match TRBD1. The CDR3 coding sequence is TGCAGCGTTCCGAGCGGGACAGGGGATGGCTACACCTTC. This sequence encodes CSVPSGTGDGYTF.